This T cell receptor (beta chain) was observed in a study of blood T cells in healthy people across ages. V lost 6 bases to trimming and J lost 0 bases; unmatched junction nucleotides: 5. The CDR3 is 15 residues long. CDR1 is SGHVS and CDR2 is FQNEAQ in the germline V gene. This clonotype was seen repeatedly, ten times or more. Then a second PCR, running about 6 to 11 cycles, was carried out with a sample-barcoded 5' primer and a J-beta primer mix. Using its own MiXCR run on the 5' RACE reads, TCRdb lists one record per CDR3 protein. The sample has around 1,100,000 distinct CDR3 sequences, 35% to 45% seen once.

Sequencing was done on a sample of blood. The sequence was obtained from a man between 18 and 35 years old in good health. This chain uses TRBV7-8 with TRBJ2-3; 8 bases are a match to TRBD1. The CDR3 nucleotides read TGTGCCAGCAGACCGCGACAGGGGAGCACAGATACGCAGTATTTT. Amino acid sequence: CASRPRQGSTDTQYF. The full variable domain, completed using reference TRBV7-8 and TRBJ2-3, is GAGVSQSPRYKVAKRGQDVALRCDPISGHVSLFWYQQALGQGPEFLTYFQNEAQLDKSGLPSDRFFAERPEGSVSTLKIQRTQQEDSAVYLCASRPRQGSTDTQYFGPGTRLTVL.